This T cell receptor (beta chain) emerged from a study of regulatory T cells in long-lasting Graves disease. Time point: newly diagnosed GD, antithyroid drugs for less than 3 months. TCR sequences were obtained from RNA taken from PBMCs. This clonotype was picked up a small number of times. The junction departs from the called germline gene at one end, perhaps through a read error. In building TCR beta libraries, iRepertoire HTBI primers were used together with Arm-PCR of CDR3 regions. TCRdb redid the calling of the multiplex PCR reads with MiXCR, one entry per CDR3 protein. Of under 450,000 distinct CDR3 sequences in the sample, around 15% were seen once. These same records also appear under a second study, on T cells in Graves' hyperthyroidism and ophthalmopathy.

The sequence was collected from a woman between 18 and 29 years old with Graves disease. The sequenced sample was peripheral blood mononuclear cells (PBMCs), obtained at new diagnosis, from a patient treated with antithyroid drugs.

The CDR3 reads CASSFGASYVQYF. In nucleotides, the CDR3 is TGCGCCAGCAGCTTTGGGGCCTCCTACGTGCAGTACTTC. The gene calls are TRBV5-1 and TRBJ2-7; D may be TRBD1 (5 bases). Germline CDR1 is SGHRS and CDR2 is YFSETQ. The CDR3 loop spans 13 amino acids.